This T cell receptor (beta chain) derives from a study of beta chain features in type 1 diabetes. Background on the study: On cell yields, gender and age, patients and healthy donors were similar.

Reverse transcription of all isolated RNA meant that expressed TCRB transcripts were sequenced. Sequencing was performed with immunoSEQ multiplex PCR; in TCRdb, only in-frame clones are kept and a portion is missing. The sample has under 450,000 clones, roughly 14% seen once. Looked up from germline, CDR1 is SGHTA and CDR2 is FQGTGA. With 0 bases removed from V and 2 bases from J, the gap between germline ends came to 11 bases. The CDR3 is 16 amino acids. This sequence originates from a man younger than 45 in good health. The rearrangement joins TRBV7-3 to TRBJ2-1; D is perhaps TRBD2 (6 bases). Sequencing input: naive CD4+ T cells from blood. The CDR3 region has the DNA TGTGCCAGCAGCTTAACCCAGCGGGCGGCCTACAATGAGCAGTTCTTC. This gives the protein CASSLTQRAAYNEQFF. Combining the CDR3 with reference TRBV7-3 and TRBJ2-1 gives the whole variable domain GAGVSQTPSNKVTEKGKYVELRCDPISGHTALYWYRQSLGQGPEFLIYFQGTGAADDSGLPNDRFFAVRPEGSVSTLKIQRTERGDSAVYLCASSLTQRAAYNEQFFGPGTRLTVL.